The text below deals with one T cell receptor (beta chain). Its target is unknown. These data are taken from a study of shared clonotypes between healthy human individuals. Methods used by the authors: ImmunoSEQ only sent back junction sequences with no quality scores, so filtering was done differently. Assay used: immunoSEQ multiplex PCR; TCRdb lists only in-frame clones, some missing. That table is the source of V, J and clone size, and D and trimming were worked out from the DNA. The sample includes approximately 97,000 clones, roughly two thirds of them seen just once. Study-wide points: Relative to memory subsets, naive subsets generally showed larger estimated richness.

Donors were healthy HIV-negative adults without recently reported acute infections or vaccinations. Donors were Caucasian adults residing in Nashville, Tennessee, USA. The V end was cut by 0 bases, the J end by 7 bases, with 8 bases between. The CDR3 contains 12 residues. The germline V gene has CDR1 SGHNT and CDR2 YYREEE (reference sequence). The clonotype originates from a man aged 30 to 45 in good health. The chain has TRBV5-4 and TRBJ2-7; D is unclear. Sequenced: memory CD8+ T cells sorted from blood. Subset given: CD45RO+ cells pooled with CCR7-negative TemRA cells. The CDR3 region is CASSLGNWEQYF. The DNA of the CDR3 is TGTGCCAGCAGCTTGGGCAACTGGGAGCAGTACTTC.